The present entry profiles one T cell receptor beta chain with its context. No antigen is known for it. V lost 2 bases to trimming and J lost 4 bases; unmatched junction nucleotides: 4. CDR1 MGHDK and CDR2 SYGVNS come from the germline V gene. CDR3 length: 14 amino acids. This entry comes from a study of post-analysis software for immune sequencing data. Notes on the study in general: Four to six TRBV segments (TRBV5-6, TRBV5-1 and TRBV20-1 among them) occurred more frequently in patients than in controls. The normalized Chao1 diversity of multiple sclerosis patients was significantly lower than that of controls.

Prepared TCR beta cDNA libraries contained unique molecular identifiers. Starting from about 1 to 10 million T cells, the study yielded about 500,000 cDNA molecules. MiXCR, applied by TCRdb to the PCR reads, yields one record per CDR3 protein. The sample lists under 900,000 distinct CDR3 sequences; about 53% were seen once. The specimen sequenced was blood. The chain uses TRBV25-1 and TRBJ1-2; 7 bases map to TRBD1. The TCR comes from a girl under 18 with multiple sclerosis. This chain's CDR3 is CASSEEGDSYGYTF. CDR3 sequence (DNA): TGTGCCAGCAGTGAAGAGGGGGACAGCTATGGCTACACCTTC.